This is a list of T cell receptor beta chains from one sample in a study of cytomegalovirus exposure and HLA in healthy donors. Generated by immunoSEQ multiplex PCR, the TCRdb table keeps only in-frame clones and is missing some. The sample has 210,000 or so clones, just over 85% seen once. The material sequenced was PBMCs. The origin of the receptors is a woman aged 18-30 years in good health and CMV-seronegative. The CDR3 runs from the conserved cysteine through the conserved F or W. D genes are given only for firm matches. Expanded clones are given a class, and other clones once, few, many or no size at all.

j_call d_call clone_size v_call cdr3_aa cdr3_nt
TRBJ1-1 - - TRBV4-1 CASSPSGGAHTEAFF TGCGCCAGCAGCCCTTCGGGTGGGGCGCACACTGAAGCTTTCTTT
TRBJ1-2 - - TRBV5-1 CASSLEHQGRNGYTF TGCGCCAGCAGCTTGGAGCACCAGGGAAGAAATGGCTACACCTTC
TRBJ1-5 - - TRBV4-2 CASSQDGQLNQPQHF TGTGCCAGCAGCCAAGACGGACAGCTTAATCAGCCCCAGCATTTT
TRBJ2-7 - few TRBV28 CASRTPGGEQYF TGTGCCAGCAGGACTCCAGGGGGGGAGCAGTACTTC
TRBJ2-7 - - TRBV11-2 CASSSQGSSYEQYF TGTGCCAGCAGCTCCCAGGGTAGCTCCTACGAGCAGTACTTC
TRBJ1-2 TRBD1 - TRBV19 CASSTTGVNYGYTF TGTGCCAGTAGTACCACAGGGGTAAACTATGGCTACACCTTC
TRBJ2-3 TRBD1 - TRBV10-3 CAMKTGGTDTQYF TGTGCCATGAAGACAGGGGGCACAGATACGCAGTATTTT
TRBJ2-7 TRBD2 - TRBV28 CASSLLASGSSYEQYF TGTGCCAGCAGTTTACTGGCTAGCGGGAGCTCCTACGAGCAGTACTTC
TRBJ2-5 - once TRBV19 CASSIRGETQYF TGTGCCAGTAGTATAAGGGGGGAGACCCAGTACTTC
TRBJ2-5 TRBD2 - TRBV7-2 CASSPSGRWETQYF TGTGCCAGCAGCCCGAGCGGGAGGTGGGAGACCCAGTACTTC
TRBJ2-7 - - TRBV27 CASSLLRGKIPYEQYF TGTGCCAGCAGTTTATTGCGAGGGAAAATTCCCTACGAGCAGTACTTC
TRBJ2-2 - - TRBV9 CASSVGGTNTGELFF TGTGCCAGCAGCGTAGGAGGAACGAACACCGGGGAGCTGTTTTTT
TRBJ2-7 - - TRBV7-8 CASSSTQQSSYEQYF TGTGCCAGCAGCTCGACCCAACAGAGCTCCTACGAGCAGTACTTC
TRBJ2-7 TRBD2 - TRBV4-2 CASSPTGREGIYEQYF TGTGCCAGCAGCCCCACTGGGAGGGAGGGTATCTACGAGCAGTACTTC
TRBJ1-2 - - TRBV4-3 CASSQGRTELYGYTF TGCGCCAGCAGCCAAGGAAGAACAGAACTCTATGGCTACACCTTC
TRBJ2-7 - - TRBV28 CASSFAGFSYEQYF TGTGCCAGCAGTTTTGCGGGATTCTCCTACGAGCAGTACTTC
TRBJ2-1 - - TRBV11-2 CASSLEVLGGTNEQFF TGTGCCAGCAGCTTAGAGGTCCTGGGCGGGACTAATGAGCAGTTCTTC
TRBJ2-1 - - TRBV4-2 CASSQDLRGSYNEQFF TGTGCCAGCAGCCAAGATCTGCGGGGCTCCTACAATGAGCAGTTCTTC
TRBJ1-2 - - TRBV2 CASIPGSYGYTF TGTGCCAGCATTCCGGGGTCCTATGGCTACACCTTC
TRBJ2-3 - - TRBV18 CASSPPESIALGYTDTQYF TGTGCCAGCTCACCACCGGAATCAATAGCTCTAGGATACACAGATACGCAGTATTTT
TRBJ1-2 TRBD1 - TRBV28 CASSGNPGGGFTF TGTGCCAGCAGTGGAAACCCAGGGGGCGGTTTCACCTTC
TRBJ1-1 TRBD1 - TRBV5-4 CASSTGTGEALNTEAFF TGTGCCAGCAGCACAGGGACAGGGGAGGCCCTGAACACTGAAGCTTTCTTT
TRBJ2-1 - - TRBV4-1 CASSQDQGWGSYNEQFF TGCGCCAGCAGCCAAGATCAGGGTTGGGGATCCTACAATGAGCAGTTCTTC
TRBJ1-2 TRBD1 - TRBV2 CASSVKTGGSNGYTF TGTGCCAGCAGTGTGAAGACAGGGGGATCTAATGGCTACACCTTC
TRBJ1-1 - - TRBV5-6 CASSAGIANTEAFF TGTGCCAGCAGCGCAGGGATCGCGAACACTGAAGCTTTCTTT
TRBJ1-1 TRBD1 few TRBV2 CASSRQGGNEAFF TGTGCCAGCAGCAGACAGGGGGGTAATGAAGCTTTCTTT
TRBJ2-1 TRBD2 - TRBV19 CASSLAGANEQFF TGTGCCAGTAGTTTAGCGGGAGCAAATGAGCAGTTCTTC
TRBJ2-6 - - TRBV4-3 CASSRLQATAGSGANVLTF TGCGCCAGCAGCCGATTACAGGCGACAGCCGGCTCTGGGGCCAACGTCCTGACTTTC
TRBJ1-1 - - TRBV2 CASSDRANTEAFF TGTGCCAGCAGTGACAGGGCGAACACTGAAGCTTTCTTT
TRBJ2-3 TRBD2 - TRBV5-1 CASSPLSSREVTDTQYF TGCGCCAGCAGCCCACTTTCCTCGCGGGAGGTCACAGATACGCAGTATTTT
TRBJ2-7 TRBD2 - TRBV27 CASSPTSGSTVQYF TGTGCCAGCAGCCCGACTAGCGGGAGCACAGTGCAGTACTTC
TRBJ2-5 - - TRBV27 CASSSASLALQETQYF TGTGCCAGCAGTTCCGCCTCGCTAGCGTTACAAGAGACCCAGTACTTC
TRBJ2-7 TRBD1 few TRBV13 CASSPGTGYEQYF TGTGCCAGCAGCCCAGGGACAGGCTACGAGCAGTACTTC
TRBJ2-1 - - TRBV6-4 CASSDLAKGDYNEQFF TGTGCCAGCAGTGACCTCGCGAAGGGGGACTACAATGAGCAGTTCTTC
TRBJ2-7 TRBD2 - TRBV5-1 CASTPREGYYEQYF TGCGCCAGCACCCCTCGGGAGGGGTACTACGAGCAGTACTTC
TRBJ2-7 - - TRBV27 CASRGTGTDSYEQYF TGTGCCAGCCGTGGGACTGGGACAGATTCCTACGAGCAGTACTTC